The 29 T cell receptor beta chains given below trace back to one sample, sequenced in a study of shared clonotypes between healthy human individuals. Naivety among CD8 cells was defined by CD45RO negativity and positive CCR7 selection, thereby excluding terminally differentiated effector memory CD45RA+ cells. Libraries were prepared by immunoSEQ multiplex PCR; TCRdb keeps only in-frame clonotypes and omits some of them. Among about 2 million clones listed, about 95% were seen once. Sequencing input: naive CD8+ T cells sorted from blood. The source of these receptors is a young man in good health.

V gene TRBV7-6 combines with J gene TRBJ1-5; 8 nucleotides align to TRBD1. In germline, CDR1 is SGHVS, CDR2 FNYEAQ. Trimming cost V 4 bases and J 3 bases; bases outside gene matches: 5. The CDR3 is made up of 15 amino acids. This CDR3 reads CASSSRTGLNQPQHF. The CDR3 DNA is TGTGCCAGCAGCTCACGGACAGGGCTCAATCAGCCCCAGCATTTT. The whole variable domain, filled in from reference TRBV7-6 and TRBJ1-5, reads GAGVSQSPRYKVTKRGQDVALRCDPISGHVSLYWYRQALGQGPEFLTYFNYEAQQDKSGLPNDRFSAERPEGSISTLTIQRTEQRDSAMYRCASSSRTGLNQPQHFGDGTRLSIL.

The gene calls are TRBV4-1 and TRBJ2-4, with 9 bases fitting TRBD1. Losses at the gene ends were 4 bases for V and 7 bases for J; bases not matched to a gene: 14. Germline CDR1 is MGHRA and CDR2 is YSYEKL. The CDR3 loop spans 17 amino acids. The CDR3 here is CASSLRTGDPLINIQYF. In DNA, the CDR3 is TGCGCCAGCAGCCTCCGGACAGGGGACCCGTTAATCAACATTCAGTACTTC.

As DNA, the CDR3 is TGTGCCAGCAGCTTACCACAGTATTTT. This encodes CASSLPQYF. The rearrangement links TRBV7-2 to TRBJ2-3; D gene ambiguous. Trimming shortened V by 2 bases and J by 12 bases, and 3 bases separated the two germline ends. This CDR3 comprises 9 residues. Germline V gene sequence: CDR1 SGHTA, CDR2 FQGNSA.

The chain recombines TRBV7-6 with TRBJ2-2; 7 bases line up with TRBD1. V shed 5 bases and J 5 bases; nucleotides not matched to a gene: 11. The CDR3 sequence is 16 residues long. Germline CDR1 reads SGHVS; CDR2 reads FNYEAQ. CDR3 nucleotides: TGTGCCAGCAGCCCGGAAGCAGGGGGTGTTACCGGGGAGCTGTTTTTT. This encodes CASSPEAGGVTGELFF. Supplemented by reference TRBV7-6 and TRBJ2-2, the full variable domain reads GAGVSQSPRYKVTKRGQDVALRCDPISGHVSLYWYRQALGQGPEFLTYFNYEAQQDKSGLPNDRFSAERPEGSISTLTIQRTEQRDSAMYRCASSPEAGGVTGELFFGEGSRLTVL.

Remarks on this clone: The sample has other DNA sequences that encode this CDR3 too. V is TRBV19 and J is TRBJ2-7; 7 bases line up with TRBD2. CDR1 is LNHDA, CDR2 SQIVND, per germline (reference sequence). The CDR3 is 12 residues long. V shed 5 bases and J 3 bases; nucleotides not matched to a gene: 1. The CDR3 DNA reads TGTGCCAGTAGTCCGGGAGGCTACGAGCAGTACTTC. Translated, it gives CASSPGGYEQYF. The whole variable domain, remainder taken from reference TRBV19 and TRBJ2-7, is DGGITQSPKYLFRKEGQNVTLSCEQNLNHDAMYWYRQDPGQGLRLIYYSQIVNDFQKGDIAEGYSVSREKKESFPLTVTSAQKNPTAFYLCASSPGGYEQYFGPGTRLTVT.

The chain uses TRBV4-2 and TRBJ2-7, with 8 nucleotides matching TRBD2. The V gene end was trimmed by 9 bases and the J gene end by 7 bases; junction bases not matched to a gene: 5. Germline CDR1 reads LGHNA; CDR2 reads YNFKEQ. The CDR3 consists of 11 residues. The CDR3 sequence is CASRGGNEQYF. The CDR3 region has the DNA TGTGCCAGTCGGGGGGGTAATGAGCAGTACTTC.

CDR3 DNA: TGCGCCAGCAGCGTCAGACTAGCGTCCCTCACAGATACGCAGTATTTT. This codes for CASSVRLASLTDTQYF. V and J are TRBV5-1 and TRBJ2-3; TRBD2 matches 8 bases. With 4 bases clipped from V and 2 bases from J, the junction kept 9 bases outside the gene matches. Germline loops: CDR1 SGHRS, CDR2 YFSETQ. The CDR3 has 16 amino acids.

This chain connects TRBV13 to TRBJ1-2, with D possibly matching TRBD1 (5 bases). CDR1 is PRHDT and CDR2 is FYEKMQ in the germline V gene (reference sequence). The CDR3 loop spans 15 amino acids. Trimming shortened V by 5 bases and J by 0 bases, and 13 bases separated the two germline ends. The CDR3 sequence is CASSLLGAANYGYTF. The DNA of the CDR3 is TGTGCCAGCAGCCTCTTAGGGGCCGCTAACTATGGCTACACCTTC.

The chain recombines TRBV9 with TRBJ2-7; possibly TRBD1 for D (7 bases). Germline V gene lookup returns CDR1 SGDLS and CDR2 YYNGEE. The CDR3 length is 15 residues. The V end lost 0 bases, the J end lost 2 bases, and 12 bases lay between the germline ends. The CDR3 region is CASSVGGTDTYEQYF. CDR3 nucleotides: TGTGCCAGCAGCGTAGGCGGGACAGACACCTACGAGCAGTACTTC.

The chain joins TRBV6-1 to TRBJ2-7; tentative D call: TRBD2 (6 bases). CDR1 MNHNS and CDR2 SASEGT come from the germline V gene. V lost 4 bases to trimming and J lost 7 bases, with 20 bases between them. The CDR3 consists of 15 residues. Written as DNA, the CDR3 is TGTGCCAGCAGTGGGCGGGATACTGCGTTTTGGGAGCAGTACTTC. Its translation is CASSGRDTAFWEQYF.

The CDR3, as DNA: TGTGCCAGCAGCTTAGAGTACAGTAGCTTCGGAAACACCATATATTTT. This gives the protein CASSLEYSSFGNTIYF. The chain employs TRBV7-8 and TRBJ1-3; D call uncertain. V lost 1 base to trimming and J lost 4 bases, with 14 bases between them. CDR1 is SGHVS, CDR2 FQNEAQ, per germline. The CDR3 is 16 residues long.

This chain uses TRBV7-2 with TRBJ2-7; D unclear. CDR3 size: 13 residues. Germline assignment: CDR1 SGHTA and CDR2 FQGNSA. Trimming shortened V by 2 bases and J by 4 bases, and 9 bases separated the two germline ends. The CDR3 DNA is TGTGCCAGCAGCTTAAGGCAGGAATACGAGCAGTACTTC. Its translation is CASSLRQEYEQYF.

This clone was seen once. The genes are TRBV27 and TRBJ2-7; 7 nucleotides agree with TRBD1. The germline gives CDR1 MNHEY, CDR2 SMNVEV (reference sequence). The ends lost 6 bases at V and 5 bases at J; junction bases unmatched: 10. There are 14 residues in the CDR3. The CDR3 nucleotides are TGTGCCAGCAGCTTACAGGGGAGTAGCAACGAGCAGTACTTC. Its protein product is CASSLQGSSNEQYF.

The CDR3 sequence: CASSPGSLETQYF. In nucleotides, the CDR3 is TGTGCCAGTAGTCCGGGAAGCTTGGAGACCCAGTACTTC. This chain links TRBV19 with TRBJ2-5, with D perhaps TRBD2 (5 bases). V was trimmed by 5 bases and J by 5 bases, leaving 12 bases between them. CDR3 size: 13 residues. Germline CDR1 is LNHDA and CDR2 is SQIVND (reference sequence).

The chain recombines TRBV10-3 with TRBJ1-2; TRBD1 is a possible D gene (5 bases). The V and J ends lost 0 bases and 6 bases respectively, with 14 bases between them. The length of the CDR3 is 15 residues. Germline CDR1 reads ENHRY; CDR2 reads SYGVKD. The CDR3 reads CAISESGTRENGYTF. The CDR3 DNA is TGTGCCATCAGTGAGTCGGGGACCCGCGAAAATGGCTACACCTTC.

The V and J genes are TRBV19 and TRBJ1-2; D gene ambiguous. The CDR3 is 15 residues long. Trimming pared 4 bases from V and 6 bases from J, leaving 18 bases between. CDR1 is LNHDA, CDR2 SQIVND, per germline (reference sequence). The CDR3 DNA reads TGTGCCAGTAGTACCGTTAGTGCGGGCTTGCATGGCTACACCTTC. Its translation is CASSTVSAGLHGYTF.

Points on this clone: The sample has other DNA sequences that encode this CDR3 too. The chain joins TRBV9 to TRBJ2-7; D is ambiguous. The V gene lost 0 bases and the J gene lost 2 bases, with 12 bases spanning the gap. The CDR3 has 15 amino acids. Germline V gives CDR1 SGDLS, CDR2 YYNGEE. The CDR3 loop reads CASSVGLAETYEQYF. The CDR3 nucleotides read TGTGCCAGCAGCGTAGGTCTGGCGGAAACCTACGAGCAGTACTTC. The complete variable domain, with remaining parts taken from reference TRBV9 and TRBJ2-7, reads DSGVTQTPKHLITATGQRVTLRCSPRSGDLSVYWYQQSLDQGLQFLIQYYNGEERAKGNILERFSAQQFPDLHSELNLSSLELGDSALYFCASSVGLAETYEQYFGPGTRLTVT.

This chain joins TRBV7-9 and TRBJ1-4; D call uncertain. The CDR3 runs 13 residues. Trimming shortened V by 8 bases and J by 4 bases, and 11 bases separated the two germline ends. CDR1 and CDR2 (germline): SEHNR, FQNEAQ (reference sequence). This CDR3 is CASGVAFNEKLFF. The CDR3 DNA is TGTGCCAGCGGTGTGGCTTTTAATGAAAAACTGTTTTTT.

The CDR3 loop is CASSRLTGDGETQYF. The DNA for the CDR3 is TGCGCCAGCAGCCGACTCACAGGGGATGGAGAGACCCAGTACTTC. This chain uses TRBV4-3 with TRBJ2-5; 7 bases line up with TRBD1. CDR3 length: 15 residues. V trimming: 4 bases; J trimming: 4 bases; junction bases outside the gene matches: 9. The V gene's germline CDR1 is LGHNA and CDR2 YSLEER.

This clone was seen a handful of times. V and J are TRBV5-6 and TRBJ2-7, with 10 bases that match TRBD1. V trimming: 3 bases; J trimming: 5 bases; junction bases outside the gene matches: 2. From germline, CDR1 is SGHDT and CDR2 YYEEEE. The CDR3 runs to 13 residues. This CDR3 reads CASSWGTGDEQYF. The CDR3 DNA reads TGTGCCAGCAGCTGGGGGACAGGGGACGAGCAGTACTTC.

This clone was detected once. The V gene is TRBV28, the J gene TRBJ2-7; D possibly corresponds to TRBD1 (7 bases). The V and J ends lost 8 bases and 1 base respectively, with 15 bases between them. This CDR3 is built from 14 residues. The germline V gene has CDR1 MDHEN and CDR2 SYDVKM. DNA of the CDR3: TGTGCCAGCGGTGCACAGGGGACTTCCTACGAGCAGTACTTC. Amino acid sequence: CASGAQGTSYEQYF.

This chain links TRBV6-5 with TRBJ2-5, with a weak D call TRBD1 (5 bases). The J call is doubtful: the DNA matches TRBJ2-7 better. Per germline, CDR1 MNHEY and CDR2 SVGAGI. The CDR3 has 14 residues. The CDR3 DNA sequence: TGTGCCAGCAGTTTAGCTGGGGCCCCCTACGAGCAGTACTTC. Protein product: CASSLAGAPYEQYF.

With respect to this clone: This CDR3 is also generated by other DNA sequences in the sample. V usage is TRBV30 and J usage is TRBJ1-1; no definite D call. The germline gives CDR1 GTSNPN, CDR2 SVGIG (reference sequence). This CDR3 is built from 13 residues. Trimming pared 2 bases from V and 0 bases from J, leaving 7 bases between. As DNA, the CDR3 is TGTGCCTGGAGTATTACAGTGAACACTGAAGCTTTCTTT. It is translated as CAWSITVNTEAFF.

CDR3 loop: CASSFMKTSYEQYF. The DNA of the CDR3 is TGTGCCAGCAGCTTTATGAAAACAAGCTACGAGCAGTACTTC. This chain connects TRBV13 to TRBJ2-7; D not certain. From germline, CDR1 is PRHDT and CDR2 FYEKMQ (reference sequence). This CDR3 has 14 residues. Trimming cost V 3 bases and J 3 bases, with 12 bases left between them.

This sequence joins TRBV5-1 and TRBJ2-7, with 13 bases identical to TRBD2. The CDR3 is 15 amino acids. Germline V gene lookup returns CDR1 SGHRS and CDR2 YFSETQ. The J segment lost 4 bases and the V segment lost 2 bases, leaving 3 bases of the junction unmatched. CDR3 sequence: CASSFGLAGEYEQYF. Written as DNA, the CDR3 is TGCGCCAGCAGCTTTGGACTAGCGGGAGAATACGAGCAGTACTTC.

The chain couples TRBV9 to TRBJ2-3; D remains ambiguous. Deletions cut 4 bases from V and 7 bases from J, with 4 bases between. This CDR3 spans 10 amino acids. Germline assignment: CDR1 SGDLS and CDR2 YYNGEE. CDR3 in amino acids: CASSPNTQYF. The CDR3, as DNA: TGTGCCAGCAGCCCCAATACGCAGTATTTT.

A note on this clone: This sample also contains other DNA sequences that code for the same CDR3. The chain is built from TRBV30 and TRBJ2-1; possible D gene TRBD2, 6 bases. Germline lookup yields CDR1 GTSNPN and CDR2 SVGIG (reference sequence). This CDR3 comprises 12 residues. The V end was cut by 0 bases, the J end by 7 bases, with 7 bases between. For the CDR3, the DNA is TGTGCCTGGAGTGTAGCGGGTAATGAGCAGTTCTTC. Its protein product is CAWSVAGNEQFF.

The genes are TRBV4-1 and TRBJ1-5; D gene unclear. Looked up from germline, CDR1 is MGHRA and CDR2 is YSYEKL. V gave up 5 bases and J gave up 0 bases, with 8 bases separating them. The CDR3 has 14 amino acids. The CDR3 DNA is TGCGCCAGCAGCGTATACAGTAGCAATCAGCCCCAGCATTTT. Amino acids: CASSVYSSNQPQHF.

The chain recombines TRBV27 with TRBJ1-1; 9 nucleotides align to TRBD1. CDR1 is MNHEY and CDR2 is SMNVEV in the germline V gene (reference sequence). The CDR3 sequence is 16 residues long. The V gene end was trimmed by 5 bases and the J gene end by 3 bases; junction bases not matched to a gene: 10. The CDR3 coding sequence is TGTGCCAGCAGTCCAGACAGGGGGGATCCTCACACTGAAGCTTTCTTT. Translated, it gives CASSPDRGDPHTEAFF.